This passage covers 3 T cell receptor beta chains from one sample sequenced in a study of naive and memory T cell subsets. General observations from the study: Especially in CD8 cells, naive repertoires contained a few larger clonotypes, possibly CD45RA-re-expressing memory cells.

Both TRBC1 and TRBC2 were covered by a beta constant-region primer of two equimolar oligonucleotides. Nested alpha and beta constant-region primers with the SP2 primer drove four PCR rounds on ligated cDNA. TCRdb recomputed calls from the UMI-ligation and nested PCR reads with MiXCR, one row per CDR3 protein. Of about 150,000 distinct CDR3 sequences in the sample, roughly 23% were seen once. No antigen has been assigned to these receptors. Source material: naive CD4+ T cells from blood. These receptors all stem from a human donor in good health.

The table lists this clonotype with a few counts. V is TRBV6-1 and J is TRBJ2-3; D is possibly TRBD1 or TRBD2 (5 bases each). V was clipped by 4 bases and J by 1 base, with 12 bases between them. The CDR3 contains 15 residues. CDR1 is MNHNS and CDR2 is SASEGT in the germline V gene. CDR3 loop: CASSGRDGGTDTQYF. CDR3 sequence (DNA): TGTGCCAGCAGTGGCCGGGACGGAGGCACAGATACGCAGTATTTT.

The genes are TRBV3-1 and TRBJ2-7, with TRBD2 matching over 8 bases. Germline CDR1 and CDR2: LGHDT and YNNKEL (reference sequence). J gave up 3 bases and V 5 bases, and 9 bases lay outside the gene matches. CDR3 length equals 15 residues. CDR3 residues: CASSNPSGSHYEQYF. The CDR3 DNA reads as TGTGCCAGCAGCAATCCGAGCGGGAGCCACTACGAGCAGTACTTC.

This clonotype was detected ten times or more. The chain uses TRBV29-1 and TRBJ2-1; 7 bases line up with TRBD2. CDR3 length: 15 amino acids. V lost 6 bases to trimming and J lost 2 bases; unmatched junction nucleotides: 10. Germline V gene lookup returns CDR1 SQVTM and CDR2 ANQGSEA. The CDR3 reads CSVPVGGGAYNEQFF. The CDR3 region has the DNA TGCAGCGTCCCCGTGGGGGGAGGGGCCTACAATGAGCAGTTCTTC.